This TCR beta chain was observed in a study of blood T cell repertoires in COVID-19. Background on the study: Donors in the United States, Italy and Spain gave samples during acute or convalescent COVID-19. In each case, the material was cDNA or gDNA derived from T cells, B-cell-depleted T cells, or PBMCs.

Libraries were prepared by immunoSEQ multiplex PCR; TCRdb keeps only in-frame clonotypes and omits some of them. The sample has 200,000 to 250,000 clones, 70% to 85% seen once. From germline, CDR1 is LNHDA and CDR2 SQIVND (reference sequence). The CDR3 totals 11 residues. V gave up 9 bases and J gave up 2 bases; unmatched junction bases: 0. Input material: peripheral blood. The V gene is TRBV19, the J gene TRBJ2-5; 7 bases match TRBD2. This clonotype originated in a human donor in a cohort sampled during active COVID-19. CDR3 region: CASGRQETQYF. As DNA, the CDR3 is TGTGCCAGCGGGAGGCAAGAGACCCAGTACTTC.